These 28 T cell receptor beta chains share one sample of origin, sequenced in a study of identical twins. TCRdb passed the 5' RACE reads through MiXCR, listing each CDR3 protein once. Altogether approximately 600,000 distinct CDR3 sequences are present, 7% to 7.5% being singletons, with the ten largest covering 1.6%. The same sample was also studied in work on yellow fever vaccine responses in identical twins.

The material sequenced was PBMCs. All receptors come from a woman aged 18-29 years in good health.

This clonotype has a count of ten or more. The J gene is TRBJ1-4, the V gene TRBV25-1; D is ambiguous. The V gene lost 4 bases and the J gene lost 8 bases, with 11 bases spanning the gap. The CDR3 covers 13 residues. CDR1 and CDR2 from the germline V gene are MGHDK and SYGVNS. The chain's CDR3 is CASSGPDLEKLFF. CDR3 bases: TGTGCCAGCAGTGGCCCTGATTTGGAAAAACTGTTTTTT.

This chain uses TRBV19 with TRBJ2-1, with 10 nucleotides matching TRBD2. CDR1 LNHDA and CDR2 SQIVND come from the germline V gene (reference sequence). The V gene end was trimmed by 4 bases and the J gene end by 5 bases; junction bases not matched to a gene: 5. The CDR3 loop spans 15 amino acids. The CDR3 spells CASSTIGLADNEQFF. CDR3 sequence (DNA): TGTGCCAGTAGTACAATCGGACTAGCGGACAATGAGCAGTTCTTC. Complete variable domain (other parts from reference TRBV19 and TRBJ2-1): DGGITQSPKYLFRKEGQNVTLSCEQNLNHDAMYWYRQDPGQGLRLIYYSQIVNDFQKGDIAEGYSVSREKKESFPLTVTSAQKNPTAFYLCASSTIGLADNEQFFGPGTRLTVL.

A few counts support this clonotype. The chain employs TRBV6-5 and TRBJ2-5; unclear D gene. This CDR3 contains 15 residues. Germline V CDR1 and CDR2: MNHEY, SVGAGI. Deletions cut 0 bases from V and 7 bases from J, with 15 bases between. CDR3 nucleotides: TGTGCCAGCAGTTACTCGACCGGTGGAGATTTGACCCAGTACTTC. Translated: CASSYSTGGDLTQYF.

This clonotype was seen a handful of times. The gene calls are TRBV6-2 or TRBV6-3 and TRBJ1-2; a possible D gene is TRBD1 (5 bases). From germline, CDR1 is MNHEY and CDR2 SVGEGT. The CDR3 length is 15 residues. V was pared by 2 bases and J by 8 bases, with 18 bases between. CDR3 DNA sequence: TGTGCCAGCAGTTACACTAGGACCGTCCAGGGCGGCTACACCTTC. Protein: CASSYTRTVQGGYTF.

This clonotype was observed once. The chain has TRBV7-6 and TRBJ2-3, with D uncertain. The CDR3 has 17 residues. V was clipped by 0 bases and J by 1 base, with 14 bases between them. The V gene's germline CDR1 is SGHVS and CDR2 FNYEAQ. The CDR3 loop reads CASSLAPGGVGTDTQYF. The CDR3 region has the DNA TGTGCCAGCAGCTTAGCGCCTGGCGGTGTGGGCACAGATACGCAGTATTTT.

In its sample, this clonotype was seen a few times. The chain employs TRBV7-9 and TRBJ2-4, with 9 bases matching TRBD1. This CDR3 contains 16 residues. Germline CDR1 is SEHNR and CDR2 is FQNEAQ (reference sequence). The ends lost 6 bases at V and 1 base at J; junction bases unmatched: 7. For the CDR3, the DNA is TGTGCCAGCAGTTCACAGGGGGCAGAGGCCAAAAACATTCAGTACTTC. As protein: CASSSQGAEAKNIQYF.

This clonotype was detected a few times. The chain is built from TRBV12-5 and TRBJ1-5, with a tentative D call TRBD1 (5 bases). V was pared by 5 bases and J by 6 bases, with 23 bases between. The CDR3 runs to 17 residues. Germline V gives CDR1 LGHNT, CDR2 FRNRAP. The CDR3 loop reads CASGPTPRGGSGQPQHF. CDR3 DNA sequence: TGTGCTAGTGGTCCCACACCCCGGGGGGGGTCTGGTCAGCCCCAGCATTTT.

J is TRBJ2-7 and V is TRBV11-2, with TRBD1 matching over 10 bases. V dropped 4 bases and J dropped 0; count of bases not matched to a gene: 6. The CDR3 spans 16 residues. The germline CDR1 and CDR2 sequences are SGHAT and FQNNGV. The CDR3 spells CASSSRTGGSSYEQYV. The CDR3 bases are TGTGCCAGCAGCTCCCGGACAGGGGGGAGCTCCTACGAGCAGTACGTC.

This clonotype turned up a few times. The gene calls are TRBV12-3 or TRBV12-4 and TRBJ1-4, with 7 positions matching TRBD1. CDR3 size: 14 residues. The J segment lost 8 bases and the V segment lost 6 bases, leaving 9 bases of the junction unmatched. In DNA, the CDR3 is TGTGCCAGCAGCCACGACAGGGTAGGAGAAAAACTGTTTTTT. Protein: CASSHDRVGEKLFF.

This chain links TRBV25-1 with TRBJ1-4, with D perhaps matching TRBD1 (6 bases). The CDR3 is made up of 14 amino acids. V was cut by 0 bases and J by 14 bases, with 16 bases left in between. Germline CDR1 is MGHDK and CDR2 is SYGVNS. CDR3 loop: CASSEYTGGGQLFF. DNA for the CDR3: TGTGCCAGCAGTGAATATACCGGAGGGGGGCAGCTGTTTTTT. Combining the CDR3 with reference TRBV25-1 and TRBJ1-4 gives the whole variable domain EADIYQTPRYLVIGTGKKITLECSQTMGHDKMYWYQQDPGMELHLIHYSYGVNSTEKGDLSSESTVSRIRTEHFPLTLESARPSHTSQYLCASSEYTGGGQLFFGSGTQLSVL.

V is TRBV4-1 and J is TRBJ2-3; 8 positions agree with TRBD2. In germline, CDR1 is MGHRA, CDR2 YSYEKL. The CDR3 is 16 residues long. Losses at the gene ends were 5 bases for V and 4 bases for J; bases not matched to a gene: 11. As DNA, the CDR3 is TGCGCCAGCAGCTCCAAGTTGCGGGAGGTGGCAGATACGCAGTATTTT. Translated, it gives CASSSKLREVADTQYF.

This clonotype was seen only a few times. As DNA, the CDR3 is TGTGCCAGCAGCCCACTATTAGCGGGAGTGAAAGCAGATACGCAGTATTTT. Protein: CASSPLLAGVKADTQYF. The V and J genes are TRBV5-6 and TRBJ2-3; 9 bases map to TRBD2. The CDR3 has 17 amino acids. Germline-derived CDR1 and CDR2 are SGHDT and YYEEEE. Trimming cost V 4 bases and J 4 bases; bases outside gene matches: 13.

This clonotype was counted a few times. The rearrangement joins TRBV6-5 to TRBJ2-5; D is perhaps TRBD1 (5 bases). Germline V gives CDR1 MNHEY, CDR2 SVGAGI. The CDR3 loop spans 15 amino acids. With 2 bases removed from V and 4 bases from J, the gap between germline ends came to 14 bases. In DNA, the CDR3 is TGTGCCAGCAGTTACGTTGGGGCGCGGTTAGAGACCCAGTACTTC. It codes for CASSYVGARLETQYF.

The gene calls are TRBV3-1 and TRBJ1-1, with 7 bases aligning to TRBD1. Looked up from germline, CDR1 is LGHDT and CDR2 is YNNKEL (reference sequence). This CDR3 contains 14 residues. Trimming at V came to 4 bases and at J to 6 bases, leaving 8 bases not matched to a gene. Here the CDR3 reads CASSRAGGLAEAFF. The DNA of the CDR3 is TGTGCCAGCAGCCGGGCAGGGGGGCTTGCTGAAGCTTTCTTT.

About this clonotype itself: A much larger clone lies a single base off, so this may be a read error. This chain links TRBV20-1 with TRBJ2-2; D possibly corresponds to TRBD1 (5 bases). Germline CDR1 reads DFQATT; CDR2 reads SNEGSKA (reference sequence). There are 16 residues in the CDR3. The CDR3 nucleotides read TGCTGTGCTAGAGATCAAGGGGAAGGAGACACCGGGGAGCTGTTTTTT. Protein: CCARDQGEGDTGELFF.

There are many counts of this clonotype. The chain joins TRBV11-2 to TRBJ2-3; D is unclear. The length of the CDR3 is 13 residues. Germline CDR1 reads SGHAT; CDR2 reads FQNNGV. The V and J ends lost 3 bases and 3 bases respectively, with 7 bases between them. CDR3 DNA: TGTGCCAGCAGCTTTGAAACGACAGATACGCAGTATTTT. This encodes CASSFETTDTQYF.

The V call is TRBV12-3 or TRBV12-4, the J call TRBJ2-7, with D tentatively TRBD1 (7 bases). Trimming removed 5 bases at V and 3 bases at J, with 11 bases between. This CDR3 has 13 residues. The CDR3 spells CASSRGDSYEQYV. The CDR3 DNA is TGTGCCAGCAGTCGCGGGGACAGCTACGAGCAGTACGTC.

This clonotype was counted only a few times. The chain carries TRBV28 and TRBJ1-1, with a possible D match to TRBD1 (6 bases). The CDR3 runs 18 residues. Germline V lookup: CDR1 MDHEN, CDR2 SYDVKM. With 3 bases removed from V and 0 bases from J, the gap between germline ends came to 20 bases. CDR3 protein: CASSFKRGAAIMNTEAFF. As DNA, the CDR3 is TGTGCCAGCAGTTTCAAGAGGGGGGCCGCGATTATGAACACTGAAGCTTTCTTT.

This clonotype appeared a few times. V usage is TRBV6-2 or TRBV6-3 and J usage is TRBJ2-1; 13 positions agree with TRBD2. This CDR3 region has 17 residues. The junction had 5 bases not matched to a gene; V was cut back by 6 bases and J by 0 bases. The germline gives CDR1 MNHEY, CDR2 SVGEGT. DNA for the CDR3: TGTGCCAGCAGGCCGGGACTAGCGGGAAACTCCTACAATGAGCAGTTCTTC. Its translation is CASRPGLAGNSYNEQFF.

This chain connects TRBV6-1 to TRBJ2-3; tentatively, D is TRBD1 or TRBD2 (5 bases each). This CDR3 is built from 16 residues. V dropped 5 bases and J dropped 0 bases, with 15 bases sitting between them. From germline, CDR1 is MNHNS and CDR2 SASEGT. The DNA of the CDR3 is TGTGCCAGCAGTCCCGGGGCAGTCGCTAGCACAGATACGCAGTATTTT. The encoded protein is CASSPGAVASTDTQYF.

The rearrangement uses TRBV7-9 and TRBJ2-1, with D possibly TRBD2 on 6 matching bases. Germline-derived CDR1 and CDR2 are SEHNR and FQNEAQ (reference sequence). The V and J ends lost 4 bases and 1 base respectively, with 11 bases between them. The CDR3 has 15 amino acids. The CDR3 reads CASSSSARSYNEQFF. DNA of the CDR3: TGTGCCAGCAGCTCTAGCGCCCGATCCTACAATGAGCAGTTCTTC.

This clonotype turned up a few times. This chain joins TRBV10-3 and TRBJ2-7; D might be TRBD1 (6 bases). Between the trimmed V and J ends, which lost 0 bases and 11 bases, there was a span of 14 bases. This CDR3 contains 13 residues. The germline gives CDR1 ENHRY, CDR2 SYGVKD. CDR3 DNA sequence: TGTGCCATCAGTGAGTCGCGGAAAGAGGGGGAGTACTTC. It specifies CAISESRKEGEYF.

In its sample, this clonotype was seen many times. The genes are TRBV3-1 and TRBJ2-1, with TRBD2 matching over 8 bases. V trimming: 4 bases; J trimming: 9 bases; junction bases outside the gene matches: 14. The CDR3 contains 16 residues. Germline V gene sequence: CDR1 LGHDT, CDR2 YNNKEL (reference sequence). For the CDR3, the DNA is TGTGCCAGCAGCCCCCTGGGAGCGGGAGAGATGAGTGAGCAGTTCTTC. Amino acids: CASSPLGAGEMSEQFF.

V is TRBV15 and J is TRBJ2-7, with 8 bases that match TRBD2. V trimming: 2 bases; J trimming: 2 bases; junction bases outside the gene matches: 8. This CDR3 region has 16 residues. Germline CDR1 is LNHNV and CDR2 is YYDKDF (reference sequence). This chain's CDR3 is CATSRKRENTPYEQYF. The CDR3 DNA follows: TGTGCCACCAGCAGAAAGCGGGAGAATACACCCTACGAGCAGTACTTC.

This clonotype was found many times. CDR3 sequence (DNA): TGCGCCAGCAGTGAGTTTGGGAGCTACGAGCAGTACTTC. Residues: CASSEFGSYEQYF. The J gene is TRBJ2-7, the V gene TRBV10-1, with D perhaps TRBD2 (5 bases). The germline V and J ends were trimmed by 1 base and 3 bases, with 7 bases remaining between them. This CDR3 is 13 amino acids long. Per germline, CDR1 WNHNN and CDR2 SYGVQD (reference sequence).

The rearrangement uses TRBV27 and TRBJ1-1; D perhaps matches TRBD1 (5 bases). V gave up 2 bases and J gave up 5 bases, with 15 bases separating them. Germline V gives CDR1 MNHEY, CDR2 SMNVEV (reference sequence). The CDR3 spans 15 residues. CDR3 bases: TGTGCCAGCAGTTTAGCCGTCCAGGGACCAACTGAAGCTTTCTTT. Protein product: CASSLAVQGPTEAFF.

The V gene is TRBV5-5, the J gene TRBJ2-7, with D possibly matching TRBD1 (5 bases). Deletions cut 4 bases from V and 2 bases from J, with 22 bases between. This CDR3 contains 17 residues. From germline, CDR1 is SGHKS and CDR2 YYEKEE (reference sequence). DNA of the CDR3: TGTGCCAGCAGCCGAGACCCCTTGACAGACCTGACCTACGAGCAGTACGTC. It encodes CASSRDPLTDLTYEQYV.

The table lists this clonotype with many counts. This sequence joins TRBV9 and TRBJ2-3, with D perhaps matching TRBD1 (6 bases). Deletions cut 2 bases from V and 3 bases from J, with 7 bases between. CDR1 is SGDLS, CDR2 YYNGEE, per germline. The CDR3 runs to 13 residues. The CDR3 loop is CASSVTGTDTQYF. The CDR3 DNA follows: TGTGCCAGCAGCGTCACAGGGACAGATACGCAGTATTTT.